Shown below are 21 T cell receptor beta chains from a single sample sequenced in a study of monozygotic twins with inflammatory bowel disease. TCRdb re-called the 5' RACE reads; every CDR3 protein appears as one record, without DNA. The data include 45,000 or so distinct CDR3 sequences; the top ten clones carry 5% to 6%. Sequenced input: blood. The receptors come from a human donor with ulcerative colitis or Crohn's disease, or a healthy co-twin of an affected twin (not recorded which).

The CDR3 protein is CASSQGPSGLAGIYEQYF. The rearrangement links TRBV4-2 to TRBJ2-7; TCRdb reports TRBD2, a call that lacks DNA to check it against. CDR1 is LGHNA and CDR2 is YNFKEQ in the germline V gene. The CDR3 loop spans 18 amino acids.

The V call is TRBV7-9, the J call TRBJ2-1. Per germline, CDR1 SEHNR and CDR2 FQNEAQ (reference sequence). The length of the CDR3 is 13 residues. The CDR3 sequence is CASSQGSYNEQFF.

CDR3 sequence reads: CAIDNAGPQYSEQYF. This chain links TRBV10-3 with TRBJ2-7; TCRdb's assignment of TRBD1 cannot be checked, as there is no DNA. The CDR3 has 15 amino acids. Germline V gene sequence: CDR1 ENHRY, CDR2 SYGVKD.

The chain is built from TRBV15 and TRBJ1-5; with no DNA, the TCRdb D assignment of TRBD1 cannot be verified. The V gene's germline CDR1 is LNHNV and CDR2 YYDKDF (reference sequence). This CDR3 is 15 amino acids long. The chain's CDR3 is CATSDTDRGYQPQHF.

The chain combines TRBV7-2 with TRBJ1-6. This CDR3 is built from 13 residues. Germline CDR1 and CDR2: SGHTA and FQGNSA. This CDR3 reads CASSLGGRTPLHF.

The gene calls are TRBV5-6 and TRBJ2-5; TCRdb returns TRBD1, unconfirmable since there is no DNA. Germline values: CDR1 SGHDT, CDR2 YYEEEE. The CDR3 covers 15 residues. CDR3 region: CASSLNGQGGETQYF. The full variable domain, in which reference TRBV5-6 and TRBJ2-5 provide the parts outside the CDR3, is DAGVTQSPTHLIKTRGQQVTLRCSPKSGHDTVSWYQQALGQGPQFIFQYYEEEERQRGNFPDRFSGHQFPNYSSELNVNALLLGDSALYLCASSLNGQGGETQYFGPGTRLLVL.

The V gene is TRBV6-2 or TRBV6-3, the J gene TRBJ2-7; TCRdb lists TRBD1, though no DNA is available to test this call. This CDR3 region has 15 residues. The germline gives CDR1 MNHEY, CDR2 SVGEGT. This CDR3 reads CASGPPPERPTKQYF.

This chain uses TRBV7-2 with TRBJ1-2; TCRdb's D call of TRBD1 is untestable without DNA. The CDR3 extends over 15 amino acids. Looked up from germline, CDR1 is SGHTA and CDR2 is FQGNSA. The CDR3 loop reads CASSSGDRHNYGYTF. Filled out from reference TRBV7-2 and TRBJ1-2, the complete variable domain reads GAGVSQSPSNKVTEKGKDVELRCDPISGHTALYWYRQSLGQGLEFLIYFQGNSAPDKSGLPSDRFSAERTGGSVSTLTIQRTQQEDSAVYLCASSSGDRHNYGYTFGSGTRLTVV.

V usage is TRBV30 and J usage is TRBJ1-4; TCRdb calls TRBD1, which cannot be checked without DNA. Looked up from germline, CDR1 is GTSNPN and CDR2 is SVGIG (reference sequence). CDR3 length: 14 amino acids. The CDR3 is CAWTRTGYSENLFF. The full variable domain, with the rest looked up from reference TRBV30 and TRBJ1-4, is SQTIHQWPATLVQPVGSPLSLECTVEGTSNPNLYWYRQAAGRGLQLLFYSVGIGQISSEVPQNLSASRPQDRQFILSSKKLLLSDSGFYLCAWTRTGYSENLFFGSGTQLSVL.

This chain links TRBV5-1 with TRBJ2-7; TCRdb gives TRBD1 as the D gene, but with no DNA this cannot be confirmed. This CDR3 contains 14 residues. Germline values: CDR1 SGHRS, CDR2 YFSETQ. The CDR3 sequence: CASSPYPDSFEQYF. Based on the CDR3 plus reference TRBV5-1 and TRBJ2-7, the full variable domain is KAGVTQTPRYLIKTRGQQVTLSCSPISGHRSVSWYQQTPGQGLQFLFEYFSETQRNKGNFPGRFSGRQFSNSRSEMNVSTLELGDSALYLCASSPYPDSFEQYFGPGTRLTVT.

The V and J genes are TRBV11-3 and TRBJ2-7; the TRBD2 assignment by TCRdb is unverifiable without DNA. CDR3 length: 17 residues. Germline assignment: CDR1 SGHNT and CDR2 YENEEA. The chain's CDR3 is CASIQPEAGEHSYEQYF.

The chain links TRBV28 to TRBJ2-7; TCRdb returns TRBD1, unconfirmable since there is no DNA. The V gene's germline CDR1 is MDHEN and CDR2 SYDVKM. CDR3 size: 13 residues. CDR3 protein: CASSGTGGYEQYF.

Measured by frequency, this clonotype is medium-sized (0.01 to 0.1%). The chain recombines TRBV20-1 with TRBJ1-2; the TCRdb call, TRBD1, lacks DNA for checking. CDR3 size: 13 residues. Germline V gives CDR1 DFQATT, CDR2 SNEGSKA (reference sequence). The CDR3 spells CSAPQTGNHGYTF.

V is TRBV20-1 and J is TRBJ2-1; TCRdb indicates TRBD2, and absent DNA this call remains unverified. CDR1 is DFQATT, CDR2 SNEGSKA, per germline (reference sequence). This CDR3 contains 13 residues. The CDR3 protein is CSARDLAGGLQFF.

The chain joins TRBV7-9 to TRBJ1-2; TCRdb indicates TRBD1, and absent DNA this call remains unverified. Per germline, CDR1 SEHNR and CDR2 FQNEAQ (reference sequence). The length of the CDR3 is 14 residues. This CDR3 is CASSPAGTGPSYTF.

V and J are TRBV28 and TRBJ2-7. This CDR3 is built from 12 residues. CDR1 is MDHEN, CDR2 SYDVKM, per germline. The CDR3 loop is CASSLRGREQYF.

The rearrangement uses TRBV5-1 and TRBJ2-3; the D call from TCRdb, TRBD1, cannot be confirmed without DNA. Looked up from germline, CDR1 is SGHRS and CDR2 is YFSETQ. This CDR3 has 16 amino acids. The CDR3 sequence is CASSLRGGGIPDTQYF. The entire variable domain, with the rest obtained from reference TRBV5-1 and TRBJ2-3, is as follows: KAGVTQTPRYLIKTRGQQVTLSCSPISGHRSVSWYQQTPGQGLQFLFEYFSETQRNKGNFPGRFSGRQFSNSRSEMNVSTLELGDSALYLCASSLRGGGIPDTQYFGPGTRLTVL.

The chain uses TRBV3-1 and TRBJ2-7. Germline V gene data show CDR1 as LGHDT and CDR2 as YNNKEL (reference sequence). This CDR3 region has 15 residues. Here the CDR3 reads CASSQDLGPAYEQYF.

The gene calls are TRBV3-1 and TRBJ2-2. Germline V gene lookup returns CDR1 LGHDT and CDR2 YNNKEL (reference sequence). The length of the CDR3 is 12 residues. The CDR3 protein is CASSQSPGELFF.

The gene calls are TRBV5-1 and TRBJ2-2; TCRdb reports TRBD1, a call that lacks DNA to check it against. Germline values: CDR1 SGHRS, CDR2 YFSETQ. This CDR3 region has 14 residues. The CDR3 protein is CASSTQGNTGELFF.

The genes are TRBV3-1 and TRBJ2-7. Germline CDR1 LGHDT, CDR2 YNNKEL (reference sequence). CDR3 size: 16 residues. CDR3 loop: CASSQDVALASYEQYF.